This TCR beta chain was recovered during a study of OX40 agonist ivuxolimab in advanced cancers. This table comes from immunoSEQ multiplex PCR, and its TCRdb copy is limited to in-frame clones, with some not included. The table lists roughly 67,000 clones, 88% of them singletons, with roughly 0.72% in the top ten. The CDR3 spans 13 residues. The J segment lost 7 bases and the V segment lost 8 bases, leaving 8 bases of the junction unmatched. CDR1 and CDR2 (germline): SNHLY, FYNNEI. This clonotype was sampled from an adult with an advanced solid tumor such as melanoma, head and neck, liver or kidney cancer. This sequence joins TRBV2 and TRBJ2-1; 7 nucleotides agree with TRBD1. Specimen: CD4+ or CD8+ T cells sorted from blood, collected in a trial of the OX40 agonist ivuxolimab. The CDR3 DNA is TGTGCCAGCCGGAAAGCCAGGGGGAATGAGCAGTTCTTC. Its protein product is CASRKARGNEQFF.